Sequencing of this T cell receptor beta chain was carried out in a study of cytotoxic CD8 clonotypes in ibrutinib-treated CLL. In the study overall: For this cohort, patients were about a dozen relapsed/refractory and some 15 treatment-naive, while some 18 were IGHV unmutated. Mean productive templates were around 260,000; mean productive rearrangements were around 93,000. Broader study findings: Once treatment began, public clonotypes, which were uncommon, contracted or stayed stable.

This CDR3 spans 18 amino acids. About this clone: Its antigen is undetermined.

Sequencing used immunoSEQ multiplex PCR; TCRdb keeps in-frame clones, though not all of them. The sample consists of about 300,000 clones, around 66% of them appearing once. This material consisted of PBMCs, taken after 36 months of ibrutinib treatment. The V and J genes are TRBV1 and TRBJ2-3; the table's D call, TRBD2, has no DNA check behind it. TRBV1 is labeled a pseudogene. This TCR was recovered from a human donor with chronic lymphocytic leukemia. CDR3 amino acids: CTSSQAPNANLAGDTQYF. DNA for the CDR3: TGCACCAGCAGCCAAGCCCCGAATGCCAACCTAGCGGGGGATACGCAGTATTTT.